This T cell receptor beta chain derives from a study of T-cell memory formation after mild COVID-19. Study background: Clusters were largely donor specific.

A few counts support this clonotype. No antigen is known for it. This CDR3 comprises 13 residues. Germline lookup yields CDR1 MNHEY and CDR2 SVGAGI. V gave up 6 bases and J gave up 3 bases, with 12 bases separating them. MiXCR, applied by TCRdb to the 5' RACE reads, yields one record per CDR3 protein. This table has 560,000 or so distinct CDR3 sequences, 15% to 20% appearing once. The study, taken as a whole, reports: Unconfirmed was the SARS-CoV-2 specificity of second-wave clones that peaked on day 37. CD4+ contracting clones were found mainly in CM and EM, and CD8+ ones in EMRA. Memory sampled before infection contained some responding clones, suggesting cross-reactive memory joined.

The TCR was taken from an adult woman who had mild COVID-19 (a few samples of this study predate the infection). Cell type and time point are not known. The material sequenced was PBMCs or a T cell subset sorted from them (not recorded which). This sequence joins TRBV6-5 and TRBJ2-7, with D perhaps TRBD2 (5 bases). The CDR3 DNA sequence: TGTGCCAGCAGCTCCGGGAAGGGCTACGAGCAGTACTTC. Translation: CASSSGKGYEQYF.